This TCR beta chain comes out of a study of blood T cells in healthy people across ages. This clonotype was detected ten times or more. Its antigen is as yet unknown. Study-wide findings and caveats: Nothing was known about donor CMV status, and this possibly confounded expanded clonotype changes. When set beside aged donors, long-lived donors presented more naive CD4+ cells and higher diversity.

Isolated PBMCs totaled at least 6.5 million in each sample. A second PCR of roughly 7 to 11 cycles used a sample-barcoded 5' primer and a J-beta primer mix. Each TCR beta cDNA got a 12-nucleotide random molecular identifier. TCRdb redid the calling of the 5' RACE reads with MiXCR, one entry per CDR3 protein. The sample includes around 1,500,000 distinct CDR3 sequences, approximately 42% seen only once; the top ten take 7.9%. The sequencing sample was made of blood. This clonotype was sampled from a woman between 18 and 29 years old in good health.

The CDR3 reads CSARRPGPMGTEAFF. The DNA of the CDR3 is TGCAGTGCTAGGCGTCCGGGCCCTATGGGCACTGAAGCTTTCTTT. V and J are TRBV20-1 and TRBJ1-1, with unresolved D. Germline V gene data show CDR1 as DFQATT and CDR2 as SNEGSKA (reference sequence). V shed 3 bases and J shed 4 bases, with 18 bases lying between them. The CDR3 runs 15 residues.